These 5 T cell receptor beta chains were all obtained from the same sample, sequenced in a study of shared clonotypes between healthy human individuals. The method was immunoSEQ multiplex PCR; TCRdb's version includes in-frame clones alone and lacks a portion of them. The sample has over 700,000 clones; 55% to 80% are singletons. The sequencing input was memory CD4+ T cells sorted from blood. The subset: CD45RA-negative fraction. The receptors were gathered from a woman in her thirties in good health.

V gene TRBV5-1 combines with J gene TRBJ1-1, with 8 bases matching TRBD1. With V trimmed by 4 bases and J by 4 bases, 9 bases remained unmatched. Germline V gene sequence: CDR1 SGHRS, CDR2 YFSETQ. This CDR3 is 15 amino acids long. CDR3 residues: CASSLTDRAGTEAFF. The CDR3 nucleotides read TGCGCCAGCAGCCTGACGGACAGGGCGGGCACTGAAGCTTTCTTT.

This chain links TRBV19 with TRBJ2-2, with TRBD1 matching 9 bases. Germline V gene lookup returns CDR1 LNHDA and CDR2 SQIVND (reference sequence). The CDR3 loop spans 16 amino acids. Losses at the gene ends were 7 bases for V and 5 bases for J; bases not matched to a gene: 11. CDR3 bases: TGTGCCAGTACCGTCGACAGGGGGTTTTGGACCGGGGAGCTGTTTTTT. Amino acids: CASTVDRGFWTGELFF.

This clone was picked up one time. The sample holds other DNA sequences that translate to the same CDR3. This chain uses TRBV18 with TRBJ2-1; the D gene is possibly TRBD2 (5 bases). Trimming cost V 1 base and J 5 bases, with 12 bases left between them. The germline CDR1 and CDR2 sequences are KGHSH and LQKENI. There are 15 residues in the CDR3. The CDR3 nucleotides read TGTGCCAGCTCACCACGTCCTAGCAGAGACAATGAGCAGTTCTTC. Residues: CASSPRPSRDNEQFF. Variable domain in full (rest from reference TRBV18 and TRBJ2-1): NAGVMQNPRHLVRRRGQEARLRCSPMKGHSHVYWYRQLPEEGLKFMVYLQKENIIDESGMPKERFSAEFPKEGPSILRIQQVVRGDSAAYFCASSPRPSRDNEQFFGPGTRLTVL.

V usage is TRBV10-1 and J usage is TRBJ2-7; D is undetermined. Germline V lookup: CDR1 WNHNN, CDR2 SYGVQD (reference sequence). The CDR3 loop spans 13 amino acids. V lost 3 bases to trimming and J lost 3 bases, with 9 bases between them. The CDR3 DNA reads as TGCGCCAGCAGTGATTTAGGAGTCTACGAGCAGTACTTC. Encoded protein: CASSDLGVYEQYF.

This rearrangement joins TRBV6-6 to TRBJ1-4; D gene ambiguous. V gave up 2 bases and J gave up 8 bases, with 12 bases separating them. Germline loops: CDR1 MNHNY, CDR2 SVGAGI (reference sequence). This CDR3 comprises 14 residues. CDR3 bases: TGTGCCAGCAGTTACGGCCAGGATCGGGAAAAACTGTTTTTT. It specifies CASSYGQDREKLFF.